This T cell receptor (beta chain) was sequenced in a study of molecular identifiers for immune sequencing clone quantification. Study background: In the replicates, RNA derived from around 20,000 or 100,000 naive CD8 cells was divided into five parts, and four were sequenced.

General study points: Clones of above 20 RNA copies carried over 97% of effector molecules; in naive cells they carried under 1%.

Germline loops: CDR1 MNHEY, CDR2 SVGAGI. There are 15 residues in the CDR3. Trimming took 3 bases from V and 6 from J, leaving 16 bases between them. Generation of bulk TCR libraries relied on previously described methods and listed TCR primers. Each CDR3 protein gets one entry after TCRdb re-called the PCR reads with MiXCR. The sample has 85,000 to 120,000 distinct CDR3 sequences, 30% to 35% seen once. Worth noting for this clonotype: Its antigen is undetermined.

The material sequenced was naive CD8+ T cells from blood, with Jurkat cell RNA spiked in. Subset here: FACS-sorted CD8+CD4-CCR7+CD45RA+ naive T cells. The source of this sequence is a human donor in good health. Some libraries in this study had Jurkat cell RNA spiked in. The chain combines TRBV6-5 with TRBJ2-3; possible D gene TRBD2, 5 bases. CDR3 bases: TGTGCCAGCAGTTATGGACTTCCCAATCCGGATACGCAGTATTTT. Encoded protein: CASSYGLPNPDTQYF.